Presented here are 4 T cell receptor beta chains from one specimen sequenced in a study of T cells after yellow fever vaccination. TCRdb independently ran MiXCR on the 5' RACE reads; one entry per CDR3 protein. The repertoire holds about 300,000 distinct CDR3 sequences, with around 8.6% as singletons. Sequenced here: CD4+ T cells sorted from PBMCs, sampled 5 days after the yellow fever booster vaccination. The receptors here all came from a man aged 18 to 29 who received the YFV17D yellow fever vaccine.

This clonotype was seen only a few times. The rearrangement uses TRBV19 and TRBJ1-1, with TRBD1 as a possible D gene (6 bases). The CDR3 extends over 15 amino acids. CDR1 and CDR2 (germline): LNHDA, SQIVND (reference sequence). The V end lost 2 bases, the J end lost 1 base, and 11 bases lay between the germline ends. In DNA, the CDR3 is TGTGCCAGTAGTATATTTGGCAGGGGGAACACTGAAGCTTTCTTT. It yields the protein CASSIFGRGNTEAFF.

This clonotype was seen a handful of times. The rearrangement uses TRBV5-8 and TRBJ1-2; D not resolved. The CDR3 sequence is 13 residues long. V lost 10 bases and J 2 bases, leaving 15 bases between the germline ends. CDR1 is SGHTS, CDR2 YDEGEE, per germline. CDR3 loop: CAVGLGGNYGYTF. Written as DNA, the CDR3 is TGTGCCGTCGGACTTGGCGGGAACTATGGCTACACCTTC.

This clonotype was detected ten times or more. The CDR3 reads CASSPDRTSTDTQYF. The CDR3 DNA reads as TGTGCCAGCAGTCCGGACAGGACAAGCACAGATACGCAGTATTTT. The chain couples TRBV12-3 or TRBV12-4 to TRBJ2-3; 7 bases align to TRBD1. The CDR3 extends over 15 amino acids. V lost 5 bases, J lost 0 bases, and 5 bases stayed unmatched.

V gene TRBV6-5 combines with J gene TRBJ2-5, with 9 bases lining up with TRBD1. V shed 0 bases and J 5 bases; nucleotides not matched to a gene: 7. Germline loops: CDR1 MNHEY, CDR2 SVGAGI. The CDR3 is 16 amino acids. CDR3 residues: CASSYSKGTGRETQYF. The CDR3 DNA is TGTGCCAGCAGTTACTCGAAAGGGACAGGGCGGGAGACCCAGTACTTC.